These 27 T cell receptor beta chains were sequenced from one sample in a study of T cell changes during pregnancy in multiple sclerosis. Repertoires were generated with immunoSEQ multiplex PCR, while TCRdb's copy carries only in-frame clones and drops some. The sample contains about 35,000 clones, 90% of which appear only once. Material: peripheral blood, obtained in the third trimester of pregnancy. Source of these receptors: a female donor in good health, enrolled as a control in a pregnancy study.

V usage is TRBV28 and J usage is TRBJ1-1; D may be TRBD1 (5 bases). In germline, CDR1 is MDHEN, CDR2 SYDVKM. CDR3 length: 15 amino acids. Deletions cut 6 bases from V and 1 base from J, with 15 bases between. CDR3 sequence (DNA): TGTGCCAGCAGGACCGCCAGGGCGCGGAACACTGAAGCTTTCTTT. Residues: CASRTARARNTEAFF.

This clone occurred once. The DNA for the CDR3 is TGTGCCAGCCTAGATAGGGACAGACCCCTCTCTGGAAACACCATATATTTT. This gives the protein CASLDRDRPLSGNTIYF. The chain joins TRBV9 to TRBJ1-3; 7 positions agree with TRBD1. V dropped 7 bases and J dropped 0; count of bases not matched to a gene: 13. Per germline, CDR1 SGDLS and CDR2 YYNGEE. This CDR3 comprises 17 residues.

This clone was observed a few times. The chain recombines TRBV7-2 with TRBJ1-2; TRBD1 matches at 9 bases. Unmatched junction bases numbered 10, after V lost 5 bases and J lost 3 bases. This CDR3 spans 16 amino acids. In germline, CDR1 is SGHTA, CDR2 FQGNSA. CDR3 sequence: CASSLWDRAFDYGYTF. The CDR3 DNA reads as TGTGCCAGCAGCCTTTGGGACAGGGCCTTTGACTATGGCTACACCTTC.

V usage is TRBV5-1 and J usage is TRBJ2-2; D uncertain. V lost 3 bases to trimming and J lost 0 bases, with 12 bases between them. CDR1 SGHRS and CDR2 YFSETQ come from the germline V gene. There are 16 residues in the CDR3. In nucleotides, the CDR3 is TGCGCCAGCAGCTCTTCGGTAGCCGCGAACACCGGGGAGCTGTTTTTT. Protein product: CASSSSVAANTGELFF. The whole variable domain, filled in from reference TRBV5-1 and TRBJ2-2, reads KAGVTQTPRYLIKTRGQQVTLSCSPISGHRSVSWYQQTPGQGLQFLFEYFSETQRNKGNFPGRFSGRQFSNSRSEMNVSTLELGDSALYLCASSSSVAANTGELFFGEGSRLTVL.

This chain uses TRBV5-6 with TRBJ1-1; D not certain. Trimming removed 0 bases from V and 1 base from J, with 10 bases in between. The CDR3 loop spans 15 amino acids. Germline V gene data show CDR1 as SGHDT and CDR2 as YYEEEE. The DNA for the CDR3 is TGTGCCAGCAGCTTGGCCAACCGGGAGAACACTGAAGCTTTCTTT. Its protein is CASSLANRENTEAFF.

The gene calls are TRBV27 and TRBJ1-3; D gene unclear. The CDR3 sequence is 13 residues long. CDR1 and CDR2 (germline): MNHEY, SMNVEV (reference sequence). Trimming removed 4 bases at V and 3 bases at J, with 7 bases between. CDR3 loop: CASSSGVGNTIYF. CDR3 bases: TGTGCCAGCAGTTCCGGGGTTGGAAACACCATATATTTT.

V usage is TRBV29-1 and J usage is TRBJ2-2; 7 positions agree with TRBD1. The CDR3 has 15 residues. Unmatched junction bases numbered 5, after V lost 3 bases and J lost 1 base. The germline CDR1 and CDR2 sequences are SQVTM and ANQGSEA. The CDR3 DNA reads as TGCAGCGTTGAGACCGGGACAGTGAACACCGGGGAGCTGTTTTTT. Translated, it gives CSVETGTVNTGELFF.

The chain links TRBV5-1 to TRBJ2-7; D unclear. Germline CDR1 SGHRS, CDR2 YFSETQ. There are 15 residues in the CDR3. The V gene lost 0 bases and the J gene lost 0 bases, with 10 bases spanning the gap. CDR3 sequence reads: CASSLDSPISYEQYF. CDR3 DNA sequence: TGCGCCAGCAGCTTGGACAGTCCAATCTCCTACGAGCAGTACTTC.

The V call is TRBV5-4, the J call TRBJ2-7; 7 bases align to TRBD2. Germline assignment: CDR1 SGHNT and CDR2 YYREEE (reference sequence). This CDR3 has 20 amino acids. Trimming cost V 1 base and J 2 bases; bases outside gene matches: 21. The CDR3 DNA is TGTGCCAGCAGCTTGTTTATGGGTTCCAAACTAGCGCGGAAACCCTACGAGCAGTACTTC. Its protein product is CASSLFMGSKLARKPYEQYF.

The rearrangement links TRBV4-1 to TRBJ2-1; TRBD2 agrees at 7 bases. Unmatched junction bases numbered 11, after V lost 3 bases and J lost 9 bases. CDR1 is MGHRA, CDR2 YSYEKL, per germline. The CDR3 has 15 residues. CDR3 loop: CASSHFGQPGGEQFF. The CDR3 bases are TGCGCCAGCAGCCACTTCGGGCAGCCGGGGGGTGAGCAGTTCTTC.

This chain uses TRBV18 with TRBJ2-7, with a weak D call TRBD2 (5 bases). The ends were cut back, 2 bases at V and 7 bases at J, with 12 bases in the middle. This CDR3 contains 13 residues. Per the germline V gene, CDR1 is KGHSH and CDR2 is LQKENI. The CDR3 DNA is TGTGCCAGCTCACCAATCGGCCAGCGGGAGCAGTACTTC. Protein sequence: CASSPIGQREQYF.

The sample holds a few counts of this clone. This rearrangement joins TRBV6-1 to TRBJ1-1; TRBD1 is a possible D gene (6 bases). The V end was cut by 6 bases, the J end by 1 base, with 6 bases between. Germline CDR1 reads MNHNS; CDR2 reads SASEGT. The CDR3 extends over 12 amino acids. In DNA, the CDR3 is TGTGCCAGCAGAGGGGGGAACACTGAAGCTTTCTTT. Translating it yields CASRGGNTEAFF.

The rearrangement joins TRBV9 to TRBJ1-1; D unresolved. Trimming removed 1 base from V and 1 base from J, with 5 bases in between. This CDR3 has 13 residues. The germline gives CDR1 SGDLS, CDR2 YYNGEE. This CDR3 is CASSVPENTEAFF. The CDR3 bases are TGTGCCAGCAGCGTACCAGAGAACACTGAAGCTTTCTTT.

The chain uses TRBV27 and TRBJ2-2; weak D call: TRBD1 (6 bases). The CDR3 spans 14 residues. Germline loops: CDR1 MNHEY, CDR2 SMNVEV (reference sequence). Trimming pared 5 bases from V and 6 bases from J, leaving 13 bases between. This CDR3 reads CASSTGSLAGELFF. As DNA, the CDR3 is TGTGCCAGCAGTACAGGGTCCTTGGCCGGGGAGCTGTTTTTT.

The chain has TRBV4-3 and TRBJ1-5; unclear D gene. The CDR3 consists of 15 residues. Deletions cut 4 bases from V and 0 bases from J, with 10 bases between. Germline lookup yields CDR1 LGHNA and CDR2 YSLEER. CDR3 sequence reads: CASSLWRDSNQPQHF. The DNA for the CDR3 is TGCGCCAGCAGCCTCTGGAGGGATAGCAATCAGCCCCAGCATTTT.

This clone occurred a few times. The chain combines TRBV29-1 with TRBJ1-2; D ambiguous. V was clipped by 0 bases and J by 4 bases, with 12 bases between them. The germline V gene encodes CDR1 SQVTM and CDR2 ANQGSEA. CDR3 length: 14 amino acids. CDR3 nucleotides: TGCAGCGTTGAAGAGGCGGGTCGTAGCTATGGCTACACCTTC. Amino acids: CSVEEAGRSYGYTF. Full variable domain (missing parts from reference TRBV29-1 and TRBJ1-2): SAVISQKPSRDICQRGTSLTIQCQVDSQVTMMFWYRQQPGQSLTLIATANQGSEATYESGFVIDKFPISRPNLTFSTLTVSNMSPEDSSIYLCSVEEAGRSYGYTFGSGTRLTVV.

This sequence joins TRBV7-2 and TRBJ1-2, with D unclear. CDR3 length: 13 residues. Trimming removed 1 base from V and 4 bases from J, with 7 bases in between. Germline V gives CDR1 SGHTA, CDR2 FQGNSA. The CDR3 DNA reads TGTGCCAGCAGCTTAGAGCAAGTCTATGGCTACACCTTC. Translated, it gives CASSLEQVYGYTF.

The genes are TRBV5-1 and TRBJ1-5; a possible D gene is TRBD1 (5 bases). Germline V CDR1 and CDR2: SGHRS, YFSETQ. The length of the CDR3 is 15 residues. Trimming cost V 4 bases and J 6 bases, with 17 bases left between them. The chain's CDR3 is CASSQEPGSGQPQHF. For the CDR3, the DNA is TGCGCCAGCAGCCAGGAGCCAGGGTCGGGTCAGCCCCAGCATTTT.

This rearrangement joins TRBV27 to TRBJ2-4; 16 nucleotides line up with TRBD2. Trimming took 6 bases from V and 7 from J; bases not matched to a gene: 12. Germline V gene sequence: CDR1 MNHEY, CDR2 SMNVEV (reference sequence). The CDR3 is made up of 18 amino acids. The CDR3 sequence is CASRAITGLAGGPNIQYF. CDR3 DNA sequence: TGTGCCAGCAGAGCCATCACGGGACTAGCGGGAGGGCCGAACATTCAGTACTTC.

The chain recombines TRBV6-1 with TRBJ2-6, with TRBD1 matching over 8 bases. Unmatched junction bases numbered 2, after V lost 4 bases and J lost 0 bases. The CDR3 extends over 16 amino acids. Germline CDR1 is MNHNS and CDR2 is SASEGT. CDR3 coding DNA: TGTGCCAGCAGTGCAACAGGGGGCTCTGGGGCCAACGTCCTGACTTTC. This sequence encodes CASSATGGSGANVLTF.

The chain employs TRBV11-2 and TRBJ2-1; TRBD2 matches 9 bases. The length of the CDR3 is 15 residues. V shed 5 bases, J shed 1 base, and the junction held 3 bases outside the gene matches. Per the germline V gene, CDR1 is SGHAT and CDR2 is FQNNGV. CDR3 sequence reads: CASSDLAGSYNEQFF. The CDR3 region has the DNA TGTGCCAGCAGCGACCTAGCGGGGTCCTACAATGAGCAGTTCTTC.

The rearrangement uses TRBV14 and TRBJ1-1, with D tentatively TRBD1 (5 bases). The germline V gene encodes CDR1 SGHDN and CDR2 FVKESK. The CDR3 runs to 15 residues. Trimming pared 2 bases from V and 5 bases from J, leaving 15 bases between. The CDR3 sequence: CASSQLQGLWTEAFF. The DNA for the CDR3 is TGTGCCAGCAGCCAACTTCAGGGACTATGGACTGAAGCTTTCTTT.

This chain links TRBV28 with TRBJ2-7, with no clear D. Germline V gene lookup returns CDR1 MDHEN and CDR2 SYDVKM. Trimming shortened V by 6 bases and J by 9 bases, and 15 bases separated the two germline ends. This CDR3 contains 12 residues. The CDR3 nucleotides read TGTGCCAGCAGCCTGGTTTCGAGCGTGCAGTACTTC. Translation: CASSLVSSVQYF.

This chain uses TRBV7-2 with TRBJ2-7; D call uncertain. The V gene's germline CDR1 is SGHTA and CDR2 FQGNSA. The germline V and J ends were trimmed by 2 bases and 1 base, with 6 bases remaining between them. CDR3 size: 13 residues. Written as DNA, the CDR3 is TGTGCCAGCAGCTTATTATTTTCCTACGAGCAGTACTTC. Protein sequence: CASSLLFSYEQYF. Full variable domain (remainder filled in from reference TRBV7-2 and TRBJ2-7): GAGVSQSPSNKVTEKGKDVELRCDPISGHTALYWYRQSLGQGLEFLIYFQGNSAPDKSGLPSDRFSAERTGGSVSTLTIQRTQQEDSAVYLCASSLLFSYEQYFGPGTRLTVT.

The J gene is TRBJ1-1, the V gene TRBV6-6; perhaps TRBD1 as D (5 bases). V was trimmed by 5 bases and J by 4 bases, leaving 14 bases between them. The CDR3 spans 14 residues. Germline assignment: CDR1 MNHNY and CDR2 SVGAGI (reference sequence). The CDR3 region has the DNA TGTGCCAGCAGTACAGGTGGCCTCGGCACTGAAGCTTTCTTT. Its protein product is CASSTGGLGTEAFF.

In this sample, this clone turned up once. This chain connects TRBV9 to TRBJ2-1, with a tentative D call TRBD2 (5 bases). This CDR3 has 17 residues. V was shortened by 2 bases and J by 6 bases, with 21 bases between the two germline ends. Looked up from germline, CDR1 is SGDLS and CDR2 is YYNGEE. CDR3 in amino acids: CASSVHPEGRMGNEQFF. CDR3 nucleotide sequence: TGTGCCAGCAGCGTTCACCCAGAGGGAAGGATGGGCAATGAGCAGTTCTTC.

The J gene is TRBJ2-5, the V gene TRBV27; D perhaps matches TRBD2 (6 bases). This CDR3 comprises 14 residues. V lost 5 bases and J 2 bases, leaving 12 bases between the germline ends. The germline CDR1 and CDR2 sequences are MNHEY and SMNVEV (reference sequence). The CDR3 nucleotides are TGTGCCAGCAGTCGGGGACTTCTTCAAGAGACCCAGTACTTC. Translating gives CASSRGLLQETQYF.